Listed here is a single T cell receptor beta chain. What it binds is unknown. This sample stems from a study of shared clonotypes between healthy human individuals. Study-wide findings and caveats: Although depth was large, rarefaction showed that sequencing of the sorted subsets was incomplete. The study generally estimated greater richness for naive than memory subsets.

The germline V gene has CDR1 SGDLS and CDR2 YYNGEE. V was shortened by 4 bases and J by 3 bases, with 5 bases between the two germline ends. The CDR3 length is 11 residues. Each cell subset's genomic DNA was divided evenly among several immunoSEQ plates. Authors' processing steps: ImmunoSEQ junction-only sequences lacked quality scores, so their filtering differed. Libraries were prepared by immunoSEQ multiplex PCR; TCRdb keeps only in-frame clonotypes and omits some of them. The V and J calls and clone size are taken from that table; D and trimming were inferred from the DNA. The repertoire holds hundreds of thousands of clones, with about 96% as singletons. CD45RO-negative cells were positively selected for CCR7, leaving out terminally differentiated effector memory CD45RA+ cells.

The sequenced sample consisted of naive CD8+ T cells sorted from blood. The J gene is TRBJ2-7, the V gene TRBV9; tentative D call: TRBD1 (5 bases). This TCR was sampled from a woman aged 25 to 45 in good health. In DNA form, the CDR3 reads TGTGCCAGCAGCAGGGGCTACGAGCAGTACTTC. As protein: CASSRGYEQYF.